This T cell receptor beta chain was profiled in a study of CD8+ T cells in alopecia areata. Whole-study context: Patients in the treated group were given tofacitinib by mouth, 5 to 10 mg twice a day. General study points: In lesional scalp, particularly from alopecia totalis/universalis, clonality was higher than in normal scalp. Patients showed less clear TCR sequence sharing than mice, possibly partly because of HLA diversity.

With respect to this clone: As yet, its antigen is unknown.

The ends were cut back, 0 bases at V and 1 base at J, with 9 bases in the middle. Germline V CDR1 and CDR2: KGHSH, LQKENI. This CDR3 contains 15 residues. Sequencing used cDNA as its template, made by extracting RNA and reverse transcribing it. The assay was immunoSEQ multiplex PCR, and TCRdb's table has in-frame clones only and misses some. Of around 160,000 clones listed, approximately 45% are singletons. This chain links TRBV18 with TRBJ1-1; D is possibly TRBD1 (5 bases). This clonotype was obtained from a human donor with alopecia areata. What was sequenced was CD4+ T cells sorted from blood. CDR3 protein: CASSPPVGTNTEAFF. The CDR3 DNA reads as TGTGCCAGCTCACCACCGGTTGGGACGAACACTGAAGCTTTCTTT.